This TCR beta chain is from a study of blood T cell repertoires in COVID-19. Looking at the study overall: Some COVID-19 samples were acute and others convalescent; all came from the United States, Italy and Spain.

As originally analysed: For nucleated cells, counts were estimated from reference gene primer amplification. Data came from immunoSEQ multiplex PCR; TCRdb stores just in-frame clones and leaves some out. Clone size and V and J calls were adopted from that table, with D and trimming inferred from the DNA. Among 45,000 to 65,000 clones listed, around nine tenths were seen once. The junction had 13 bases not matched to a gene; V was cut back by 10 bases and J by 5 bases. Germline loops: CDR1 LNHDA, CDR2 SQIVND (reference sequence). This CDR3 region has 14 residues. The chain is built from TRBV19 and TRBJ2-5; 7 bases line up with TRBD1. This TCR was recovered from a human donor in a cohort sampled during active COVID-19. Sequencing used peripheral blood. This chain's CDR3 is CATQGVKKGETQYF. DNA for the CDR3: TGTGCCACCCAGGGGGTTAAAAAAGGGGAGACCCAGTACTTC.